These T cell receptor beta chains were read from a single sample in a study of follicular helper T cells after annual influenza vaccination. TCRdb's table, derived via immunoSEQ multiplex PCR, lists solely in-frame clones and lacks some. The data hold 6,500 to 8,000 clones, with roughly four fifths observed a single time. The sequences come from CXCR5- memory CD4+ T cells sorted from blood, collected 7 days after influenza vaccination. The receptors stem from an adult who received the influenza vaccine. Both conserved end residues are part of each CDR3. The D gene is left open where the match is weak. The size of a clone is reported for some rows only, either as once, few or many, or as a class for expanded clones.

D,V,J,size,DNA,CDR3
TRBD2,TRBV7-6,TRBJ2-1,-,TGTGCCAGCAGCTCCGGGGGGGCCGGGCAGTACAATGAGCAGTTCTTC,CASSSGGAGQYNEQFF
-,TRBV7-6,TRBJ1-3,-,TGTGCCAGCAGCCCCCAACAGGGACTGGGAAACACCATATATTTT,CASSPQQGLGNTIYF
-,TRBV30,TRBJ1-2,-,TGTGCCTGGAGTGTACTGCGTGGCTACACCTTC,CAWSVLRGYTF
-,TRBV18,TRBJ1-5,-,TGTGCCAGCTCCCTCGACAGCAATCAGCCCCAGCATTTT,CASSLDSNQPQHF
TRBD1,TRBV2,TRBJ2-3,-,TGTGCCAGCAGTATCCGGGACAGGGGACATACGCAGTATTTT,CASSIRDRGHTQYF
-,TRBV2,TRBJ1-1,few,TGTGCCAGCAGTGGAGACAGTGGAGCTTTCTTT,CASSGDSGAFF
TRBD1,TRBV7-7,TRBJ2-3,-,TGTGCTAGCAGCCGAGGACAGGGGGTTTTAAATACGCAGTATTTT,CASSRGQGVLNTQYF
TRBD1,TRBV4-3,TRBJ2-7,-,TGCGCCAGCAGCCAAGAACAGGGGGCGTCCTACGAGCAGTACTTC,CASSQEQGASYEQYF
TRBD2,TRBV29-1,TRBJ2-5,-,TGCAGCGTTGGCCTAGCGGGAGGGAGTGAGACCCAGTACTTC,CSVGLAGGSETQYF
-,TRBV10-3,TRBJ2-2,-,TGTGCCATCAGTGAAACAAGGGGACGTATCGGGGAGCTGTTTTTT,CAISETRGRIGELFF
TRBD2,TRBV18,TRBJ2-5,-,TGTGCCAGCTCACCAGAAAGCGGGAGGGCCAAGACCCAGTACTTC,CASSPESGRAKTQYF
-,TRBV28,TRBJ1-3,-,TGTGCCAGCAGGAGGGGTGAGGGAAACACCATATATTTT,CASRRGEGNTIYF
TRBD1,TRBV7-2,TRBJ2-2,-,TGTGCCAGCAGCGCTTTCCGGGACAGGGGGGCCGTGGACACCGGGGAGCTGTTTTTT,CASSAFRDRGAVDTGELFF
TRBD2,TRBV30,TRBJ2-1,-,TGTGCCTGGAGGAGACTAGCGGGAGGTGAGCAGTTCTTC,CAWRRLAGGEQFF
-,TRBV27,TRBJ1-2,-,TGTGCCAGCAGGGGGGAGGGCAGGGCCACTTTTGGCTATGGCTACACCTTC,CASRGEGRATFGYGYTF
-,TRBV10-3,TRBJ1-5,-,TGTGCCATCAGTAGGACGTCCTCTAGCAATCAGCCCCAGCATTTT,CAISRTSSSNQPQHF
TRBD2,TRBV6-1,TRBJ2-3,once,TGTGCCAGCAGTGATGACCATAGCGGGAGGGTTTTAAATACGCAGTATTTT,CASSDDHSGRVLNTQYF
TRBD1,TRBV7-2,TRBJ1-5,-,TGTGCCAGCAGCAACCAACAGGGGCAGCCCCAGCATTTT,CASSNQQGQPQHF
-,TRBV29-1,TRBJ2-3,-,TGCAGCGTTGAGGACAGCACAGATACGCAGTATTTT,CSVEDSTDTQYF
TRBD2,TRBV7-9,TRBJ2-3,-,TGTGCCAGCAGCTCGGGGACTAGCGGGAGTGATACGCAGTATTTT,CASSSGTSGSDTQYF
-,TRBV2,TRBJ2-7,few,TGTGCCAGCAGTGAAGTCTCCTACGAGCAGTACTTC,CASSEVSYEQYF
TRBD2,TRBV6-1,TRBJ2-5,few,TGTGCCAGCAGTGGTGGTAGCGGGGCCCAAGAGACCCAGTACTTC,CASSGGSGAQETQYF
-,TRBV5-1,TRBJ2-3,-,TGCGCCAGCAGCTTGGAGACGGATACGCAGTATTTT,CASSLETDTQYF
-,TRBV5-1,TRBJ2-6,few,TGCGCCAGCAGCACCGGACGGCACAGGGGGGCCAACGTCCTGACTTTC,CASSTGRHRGANVLTF
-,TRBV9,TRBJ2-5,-,TGTGCCAGCAGCGTAGGTACACATACCGCAGGGACCCAGTACTTC,CASSVGTHTAGTQYF